This T cell receptor (beta chain) stems from a study of cytomegalovirus exposure and HLA in healthy donors. Study-level results: Most TCR sequences showed up rarely, but some public TCRs showed up in many donors. A later analysis showed HLA-associated TCR beta chains outstripping equally common others in clonal expansion. Some TCR beta chains (roughly 150 of them) were listed as cytomegalovirus-associated.

Germline-derived CDR1 and CDR2 are MGHDK and SYGVNS. The CDR3 is made up of 16 amino acids. The V and J ends lost 4 bases and 7 bases, in that order; junction bases with no gene match: 11. This clone occurred a few times. The antigen is not known. PCR amplification relied on 60 Vbeta primers (plus 13 Jbeta primers). In the original processing: The authors later counted roughly 77 million unique TCR beta chains, 9.5 million to 13 million of them shared. Produced via immunoSEQ multiplex PCR; TCRdb's table is partial and in-frame only. D and trimming come from the DNA, and the V and J calls and clone size come from that table. The table has approximately 200,000 clones, 70% to 85% seen once.

The J gene is TRBJ2-1, the V gene TRBV25-1; TRBD1 aligns across 9 bases. Input material: PBMCs. This sequence was found in a boy between 2 and 10 years old in good health and CMV-seronegative. CDR3 sequence reads: CASSVRDREYGNEQFF. CDR3 coding DNA: TGTGCCAGCAGTGTGAGGGACAGGGAGTATGGTAATGAGCAGTTCTTC.